The rows below give T cell receptor beta chains drawn from one sample of a study of a mutant IDH1 vaccine in newly diagnosed glioma. Produced via immunoSEQ multiplex PCR; TCRdb's table is partial and in-frame only. In the table there are tens of thousands of clones, about 83% of which are singletons. The sample here was peripheral blood mononuclear cells (PBMCs), taken from a glioma patient treated with radiotherapy, temozolomide or both. Receptor source: a woman under 30 with glioma. Some clones in this sample may be carry-over from other donors' samples. The CDR3 runs from the conserved cysteine through the conserved F or W. Each record gives: J gene, clone size, CDR3 length, V gene, CDR3 protein. Where a row states a size, it is once, few, many or the class of an expanded clone; other rows omit it.

TRBJ2-2 NA 15 TRBV9 CASSGTSGMSGELFF
TRBJ2-7 NA 17 TRBV27 CASSPSGLAEPDYEQYF
TRBJ1-4 NA 16 TRBV6-6 CASSYSVGAADEKLFF
TRBJ1-4 NA 17 TRBV19 CASSIMLSGATNEKLFF
TRBJ1-2 NA 15 TRBV27 CASSSLLRAAYGYTF
TRBJ2-7 NA 16 TRBV5-1 CASSLPGLAGVYEQYF
TRBJ1-1 NA 16 TRBV5-1 CASRGEGAGRYTEAFF
TRBJ2-2 NA 15 TRBV5-6 CASRERDRATGELFF
TRBJ2-7 few 14 TRBV6-5 CASSYQQGAYEQYF
TRBJ1-1 NA 15 TRBV6-4 CASRKSGLMNTEAFF